This T cell receptor beta chain derives from a study of blood T cell repertoires in COVID-19. Study-level information: T cells, B-cell-depleted T cells, or PBMCs supplied cDNA or gDNA.

This clone was observed a handful of times. Per the study methods: Amplification of reference gene primers provided the estimated nucleated cell counts. Profiled with immunoSEQ multiplex PCR; TCRdb holds only in-frame clones, not every one. V and J calls and clone size follow that table, whereas D and trimming were derived from the DNA. This sample yields approximately 230,000 clones, of which 86% are seen a single time; about 2.2% belongs to the top ten. Looked up from germline, CDR1 is SGHKS and CDR2 is YYEKEE (reference sequence). V was trimmed by 0 bases and J by 2 bases, leaving 9 bases between them. CDR3 size: 15 residues.

This rearrangement joins TRBV5-5 to TRBJ2-1; weak D call: TRBD1 (5 bases). The origin of this receptor is a man younger than 40 who had recovered from COVID-19. Sequenced sample: peripheral blood. CDR3 loop: CASSLAQGPYNEQFF. The CDR3 bases are TGTGCCAGCAGCTTGGCCCAGGGTCCCTACAATGAGCAGTTCTTC.